What follows is one T cell receptor beta chain and its context. What it binds is unknown. This record comes from a study of OX40 agonist ivuxolimab in advanced cancers. Notes on the study in general: On average, CD8+ T cells showed a greater number of expanded clones than CD4+. There were also nonresponders showing low normalized T-cell clonal expansion.

This CDR3 contains 18 residues. CDR1 SEHNR and CDR2 FQNEAQ come from the germline V gene (reference sequence). The J segment lost 6 bases and the V segment lost 3 bases, leaving 15 bases of the junction unmatched. Measured with immunoSEQ multiplex PCR; TCRdb has only the in-frame clones, and not every one. The sample carries around 21,000 clones, about 84% recorded once. The specimen was CD4+ or CD8+ T cells sorted from blood, collected in a trial of the OX40 agonist ivuxolimab. The receptor comes from an adult with an advanced solid tumor such as melanoma, head and neck, liver or kidney cancer. The genes are TRBV7-9 and TRBJ2-1; 9 bases map to TRBD2. The CDR3 loop is CASSFGSGGPPGTNEQFF. DNA for the CDR3: TGTGCCAGCAGCTTTGGGAGCGGGGGGCCACCGGGAACCAATGAGCAGTTCTTC.